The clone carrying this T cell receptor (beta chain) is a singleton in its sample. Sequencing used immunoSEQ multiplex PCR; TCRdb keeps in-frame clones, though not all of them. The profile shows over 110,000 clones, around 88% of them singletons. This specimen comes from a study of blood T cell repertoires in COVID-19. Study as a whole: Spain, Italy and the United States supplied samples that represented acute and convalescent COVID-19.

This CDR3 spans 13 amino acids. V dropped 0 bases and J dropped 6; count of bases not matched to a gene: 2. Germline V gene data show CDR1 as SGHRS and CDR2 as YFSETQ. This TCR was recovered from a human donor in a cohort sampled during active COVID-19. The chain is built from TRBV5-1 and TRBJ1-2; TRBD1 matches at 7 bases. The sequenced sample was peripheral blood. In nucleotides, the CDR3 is TGCGCCAGCAGCTTGGTTGGGACAGATGGCTACACCTTC. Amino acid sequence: CASSLVGTDGYTF.